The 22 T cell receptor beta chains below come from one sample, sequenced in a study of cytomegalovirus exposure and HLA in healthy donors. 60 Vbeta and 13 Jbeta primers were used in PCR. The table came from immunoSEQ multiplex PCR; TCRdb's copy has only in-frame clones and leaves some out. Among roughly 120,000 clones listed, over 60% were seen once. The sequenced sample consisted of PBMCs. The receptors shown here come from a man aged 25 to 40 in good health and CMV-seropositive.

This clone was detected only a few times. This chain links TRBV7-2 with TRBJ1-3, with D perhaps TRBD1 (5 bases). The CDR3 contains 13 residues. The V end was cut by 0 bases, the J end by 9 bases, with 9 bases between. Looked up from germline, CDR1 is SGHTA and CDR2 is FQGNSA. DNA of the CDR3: TGTGCCAGCAGCTTAGCGGGGGGAGGCACCATATATTTT. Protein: CASSLAGGGTIYF.

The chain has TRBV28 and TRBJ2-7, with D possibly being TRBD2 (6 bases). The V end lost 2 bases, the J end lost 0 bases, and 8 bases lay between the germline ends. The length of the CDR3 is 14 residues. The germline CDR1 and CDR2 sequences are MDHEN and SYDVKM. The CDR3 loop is CASSLAGTSYEQYF. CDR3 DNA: TGTGCCAGCAGTTTAGCGGGGACCTCCTACGAGCAGTACTTC.

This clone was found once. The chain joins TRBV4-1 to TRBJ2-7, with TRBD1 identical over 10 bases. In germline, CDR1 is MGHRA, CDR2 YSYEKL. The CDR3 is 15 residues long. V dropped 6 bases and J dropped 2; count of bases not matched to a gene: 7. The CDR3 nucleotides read TGCGCCAGCAGTATGGGACAGGGGCGCCCCTACGAGCAGTACTTC. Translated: CASSMGQGRPYEQYF.

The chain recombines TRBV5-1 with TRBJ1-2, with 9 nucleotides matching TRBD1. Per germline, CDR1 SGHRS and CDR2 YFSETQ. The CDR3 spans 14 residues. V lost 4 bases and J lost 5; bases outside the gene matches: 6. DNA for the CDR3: TGCGCCAGCAGCAGGGACAGGGACCGGTATGGCTACACCTTC. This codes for CASSRDRDRYGYTF.

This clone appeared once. The CDR3 protein is CASRTAGERTYEQYF. CDR3 nucleotides: TGTGCCAGCAGGACCGCAGGGGAAAGGACCTACGAGCAGTACTTC. This chain connects TRBV6-5 to TRBJ2-7; D might be TRBD1 (6 bases). The V and J ends lost 6 bases and 2 bases respectively, with 17 bases between them. CDR3 length: 15 residues. Per the germline V gene, CDR1 is MNHEY and CDR2 is SVGAGI.

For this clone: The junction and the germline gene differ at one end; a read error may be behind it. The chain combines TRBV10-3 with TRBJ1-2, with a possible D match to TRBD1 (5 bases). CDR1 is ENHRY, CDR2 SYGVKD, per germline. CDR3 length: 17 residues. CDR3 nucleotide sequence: TGTGCCATCAGTGAGTCGCTAACAGGCGGTAGATTCTATGGCTACCCCTTC. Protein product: CAISESLTGGRFYGYPF.

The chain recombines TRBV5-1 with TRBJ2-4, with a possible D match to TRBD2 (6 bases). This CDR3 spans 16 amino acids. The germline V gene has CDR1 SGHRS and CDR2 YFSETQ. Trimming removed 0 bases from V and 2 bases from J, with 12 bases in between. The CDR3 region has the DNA TGCGCCAGCAGCTTGGGGCGGGATGGGACCAAAAACATTCAGTACTTC. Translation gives CASSLGRDGTKNIQYF. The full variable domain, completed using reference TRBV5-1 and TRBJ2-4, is KAGVTQTPRYLIKTRGQQVTLSCSPISGHRSVSWYQQTPGQGLQFLFEYFSETQRNKGNFPGRFSGRQFSNSRSEMNVSTLELGDSALYLCASSLGRDGTKNIQYFGAGTRLSVL.

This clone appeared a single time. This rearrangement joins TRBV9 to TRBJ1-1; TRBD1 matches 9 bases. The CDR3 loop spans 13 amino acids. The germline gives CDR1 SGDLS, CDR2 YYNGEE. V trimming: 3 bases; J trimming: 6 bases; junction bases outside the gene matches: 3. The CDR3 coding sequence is TGTGCCAGCAGCGGGGGACAGGGCGCTGAAGCTTTCTTT. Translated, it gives CASSGGQGAEAFF.

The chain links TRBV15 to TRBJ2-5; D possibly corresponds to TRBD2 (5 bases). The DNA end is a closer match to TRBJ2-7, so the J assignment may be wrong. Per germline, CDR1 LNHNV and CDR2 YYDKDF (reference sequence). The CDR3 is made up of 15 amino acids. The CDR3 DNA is TGTGCCACCAGCAGAACGGGGTTCAGCTCCTACGAGCAGTACTTC. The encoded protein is CATSRTGFSSYEQYF.

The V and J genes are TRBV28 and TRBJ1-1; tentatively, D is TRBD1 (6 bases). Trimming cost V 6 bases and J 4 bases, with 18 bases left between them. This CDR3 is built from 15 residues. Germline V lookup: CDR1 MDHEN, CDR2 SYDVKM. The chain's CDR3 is CASSLPQGSGTEAFF. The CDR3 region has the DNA TGTGCCAGCAGCCTTCCACAGGGATCCGGCACTGAAGCTTTCTTT.

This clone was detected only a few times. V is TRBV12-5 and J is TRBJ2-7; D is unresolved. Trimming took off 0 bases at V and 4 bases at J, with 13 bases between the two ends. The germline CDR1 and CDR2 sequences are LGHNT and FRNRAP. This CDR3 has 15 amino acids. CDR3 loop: CASGLVRLETYEQYF. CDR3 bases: TGTGCTAGTGGTTTGGTAAGGCTAGAAACGTACGAGCAGTACTTC.

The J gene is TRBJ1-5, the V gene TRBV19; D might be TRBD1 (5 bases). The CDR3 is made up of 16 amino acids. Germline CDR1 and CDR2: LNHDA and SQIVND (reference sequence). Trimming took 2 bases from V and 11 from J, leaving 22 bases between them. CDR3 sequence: CASSIWAAEGIRAQHF. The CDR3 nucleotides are TGTGCCAGTAGTATATGGGCGGCGGAGGGGATCAGGGCCCAGCATTTT.

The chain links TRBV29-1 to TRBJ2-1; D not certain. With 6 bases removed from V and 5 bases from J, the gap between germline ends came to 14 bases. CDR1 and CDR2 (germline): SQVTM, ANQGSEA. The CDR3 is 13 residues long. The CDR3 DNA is TGCAGCGTACTAAATACATCCCACAATGAGCAGTTCTTC. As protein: CSVLNTSHNEQFF.

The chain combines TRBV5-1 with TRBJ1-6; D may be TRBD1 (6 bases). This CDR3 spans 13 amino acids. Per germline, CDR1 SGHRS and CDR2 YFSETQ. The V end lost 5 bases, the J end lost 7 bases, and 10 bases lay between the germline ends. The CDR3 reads CASRGDTNSPLHF. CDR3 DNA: TGCGCCAGCAGAGGGGACACAAATTCACCCCTCCACTTT.

DNA for the CDR3: TGCGCCAGCAGCCAGCCCCTTGGTCAAACTTATGGCTACACCTTC. It is translated as CASSQPLGQTYGYTF. V is TRBV4-1 and J is TRBJ1-2; D gene uncertain. Looked up from germline, CDR1 is MGHRA and CDR2 is YSYEKL. The ends were cut back, 3 bases at V and 5 bases at J, with 16 bases in the middle. CDR3 length: 15 residues.

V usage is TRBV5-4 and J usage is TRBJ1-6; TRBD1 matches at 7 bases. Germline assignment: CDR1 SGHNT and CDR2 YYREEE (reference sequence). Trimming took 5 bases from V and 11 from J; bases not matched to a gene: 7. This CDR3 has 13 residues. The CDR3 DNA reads TGTGCCAGCAGTACACAGGGGCAAGCACCCCTCCACTTT. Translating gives CASSTQGQAPLHF.

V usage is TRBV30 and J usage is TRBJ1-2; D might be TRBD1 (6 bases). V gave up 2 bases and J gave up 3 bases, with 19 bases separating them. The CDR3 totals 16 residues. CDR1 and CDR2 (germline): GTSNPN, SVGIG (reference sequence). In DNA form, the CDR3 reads TGTGCCTGGAGTATTCCAAATTCGGGGGGCTACTATGGCTACACCTTC. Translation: CAWSIPNSGGYYGYTF.

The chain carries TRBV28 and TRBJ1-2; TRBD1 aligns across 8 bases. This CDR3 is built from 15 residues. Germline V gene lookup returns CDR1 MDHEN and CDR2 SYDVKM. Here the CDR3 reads CVAAGTGESNYGYTF. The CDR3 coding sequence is TGTGTCGCAGCCGGGACAGGAGAATCTAACTATGGCTACACCTTC.

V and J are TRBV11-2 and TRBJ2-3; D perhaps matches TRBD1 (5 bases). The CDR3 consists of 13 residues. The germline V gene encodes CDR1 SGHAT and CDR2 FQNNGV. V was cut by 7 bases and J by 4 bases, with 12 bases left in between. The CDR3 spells CASNPRTPDTQYF. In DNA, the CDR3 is TGTGCCAGCAACCCGAGGACACCAGATACGCAGTATTTT.

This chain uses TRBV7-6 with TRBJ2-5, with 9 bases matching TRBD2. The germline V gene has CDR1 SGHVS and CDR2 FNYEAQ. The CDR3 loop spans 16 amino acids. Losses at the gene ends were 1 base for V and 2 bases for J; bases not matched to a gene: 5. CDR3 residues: CASSLDVAGVQETQYF. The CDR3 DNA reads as TGTGCCAGCAGCTTAGATGTAGCGGGGGTGCAAGAGACCCAGTACTTC. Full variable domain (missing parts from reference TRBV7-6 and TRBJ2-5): GAGVSQSPRYKVTKRGQDVALRCDPISGHVSLYWYRQALGQGPEFLTYFNYEAQQDKSGLPNDRFSAERPEGSISTLTIQRTEQRDSAMYRCASSLDVAGVQETQYFGPGTRLLVL.

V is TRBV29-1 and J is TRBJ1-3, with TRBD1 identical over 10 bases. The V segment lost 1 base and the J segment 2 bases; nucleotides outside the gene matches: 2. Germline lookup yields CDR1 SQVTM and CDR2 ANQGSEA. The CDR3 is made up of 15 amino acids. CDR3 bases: TGCAGCGTTGAAGGGACAGGGGGAACTGGAAACACCATATATTTT. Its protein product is CSVEGTGGTGNTIYF.

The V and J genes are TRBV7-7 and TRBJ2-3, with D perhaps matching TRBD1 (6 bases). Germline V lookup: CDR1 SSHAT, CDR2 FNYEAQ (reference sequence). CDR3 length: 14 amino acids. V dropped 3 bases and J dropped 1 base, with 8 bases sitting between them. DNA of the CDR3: TGTGCCAGCAGCTTGGGGGCCCGCACAGATACGCAGTATTTT. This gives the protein CASSLGARTDTQYF.